Sequencing of this T cell receptor (beta chain) was carried out in a study of identical twins (dated by TCRdb to 2015 to 2016). Notes on the research overall: To test whether fetal clonotypes persist, this study deep-sequenced TCR alpha and beta repertoires from monozygotic twins, from unrelated adults of various ages, and from cord blood. Replicate twin experiments were performed at different times using different library preparation protocols to rule out contamination. What the research found in general, with its limitations: Recombination models systematically underestimated out-of-frame TCR alpha sharing in monozygotic twins but agreed with sharing between unrelated individuals. Fewer insertions were carried by abundant cord blood beta clonotypes, a similar but weaker trend appeared in young adult naive repertoires, and no such trend appeared in memory repertoires. The excess sharing between twins in beta out-of-frame sequences was weaker because fewer shared sequences reduced the signal-to-noise ratio. Compared with coincidental sharing between unrelated individuals, out-of-frame TCR alpha sequences shared between twins had an excess of sequences with low generation probability. Conclusions relied on cross-sectional statistical analysis, since the same donors could not be followed over many years. Zero-insertion analyses could be partly confounded by invariant T cells such as MAIT and iNKT, although diverse VJ usage argued against such confounding for most clonotypes.

For this clonotype: Its antigen is unknown. Within one base of it there is no much larger clone, and no base qualities were kept.

Libraries were constructed by 5' RACE. Sequencing took place on an Illumina HiSeq 2000. A universal primer binding site was introduced by template switching, and a unique molecular identifier was present in the final cDNA, enabling accurate counting of TCR cDNA molecules. Specific primers in the conserved constant-segment region were used to synthesize first-strand cDNA for TCR alpha and beta chains. To control for contamination, each cDNA library was double barcoded with a SMART-Mk sample barcode plus Illumina barcodes. TruSeq adapter sequences and Illumina sample barcodes were added in two successive PCR steps. The TCR alpha and beta cDNA libraries were sequenced on the Illumina HiSeq platform using custom primers. The paper's data handling went like this. MiGEC was used to process raw reads and extract unique molecular identifiers, and MiXCR was used to find CDR3 positions. Recombination models were inferred per individual with the repgenHMM and IGoR tools using an EM algorithm. The analysis of shared clonotypes was done with the tcR package in R, with sharing normalized by the product of cloneset sizes. To study raw recombination without the effects of thymic and clonal selection, out-of-frame nonproductive sequences were analyzed. In-frame beta chains were kept once TCRdb had trimmed the public reads at Q25 with fastp and called clones with MiXCR. When rows share a CDR3 protein, they turn into one entry using the most common DNA and genes. TCRdb, not the original authors, processed these V and J calls. The sample contains around 100,000 distinct CDR3 sequences, 5.9% of them found a single time. Of the sample, less than 15% is held by the ten largest clones.

Every donor was a healthy Caucasian. Using Miltenyi CD45RO+ enrichment and human naive T-cell isolation kits, memory (CD45RO+) and naive T cells were isolated from PBMC. Based on the germline V gene (reference sequence), the CDR1 and CDR2 sequences are GTSNPN and SVGIG. The CDR3, from cysteine to phenylalanine, totals 13 residues. The sequence is cut down to CDR3 DNA, 39 bases in frame from base 1. At the junction V is shortened by 4 bases and J by 0 bases, with 7 bases in between. The sequencing input was memory T cells sorted from blood. Taken with the paper, the label for cell subset or site translates to: CD45RO+ enriched T cells. The chain is encoded by TRBV30 joined to TRBJ1-5; a confident D gene designation cannot be given. The receptor was isolated from a woman aged 50 to 60 in good health. The DNA sequence is as follows: TGTGCCTGGAAAGGAGGTAGCAATCAGCCCCAGCATTTT. This translates into CAWKGGSNQPQHF.